The 5 T cell receptor beta chains in this list originate from one sample, sequenced in a study of shared clonotypes between healthy human individuals. Here immunoSEQ multiplex PCR was the method, and the copy in TCRdb shows in-frame clones only, minus some. The sample has some 630,000 clones, approximately 96% seen once. Selected positively for CCR7 and CD45RO-negative, naive CD8 cells excluded terminally differentiated effector memory CD45RA+ cells. Sequenced: naive CD8+ T cells sorted from blood. These receptors originate from a woman aged 25 to 39 in good health.

CDR3 bases: TGTGCCAGCAGTCAGTGGGGAGGGCTGGGGCTGGGGAAGAACGAGCAGTACTTC. It encodes CASSQWGGLGLGKNEQYF. The chain carries TRBV28 and TRBJ2-7, with 7 bases lining up with TRBD2. Germline V gives CDR1 MDHEN, CDR2 SYDVKM. The CDR3 has 18 amino acids. The V and J ends lost 5 bases and 5 bases, in that order; junction bases with no gene match: 21.

This chain links TRBV7-9 with TRBJ1-1; 8 positions match TRBD1. Germline lookup yields CDR1 SEHNR and CDR2 FQNEAQ (reference sequence). This CDR3 comprises 15 residues. V lost 2 bases to trimming and J lost 4 bases; unmatched junction nucleotides: 6. The DNA of the CDR3 is TGTGCCAGCAGCTTACTAGACAGGGGTATCACTGAAGCTTTCTTT. Translation: CASSLLDRGITEAFF.

The chain joins TRBV27 to TRBJ1-4; D unclear. V was shortened by 8 bases and J by 8 bases, with 15 bases between the two germline ends. The germline gives CDR1 MNHEY, CDR2 SMNVEV (reference sequence). The CDR3 totals 13 residues. CDR3 loop: CASSRRDWEKLFF. As DNA, the CDR3 is TGTGCCAGCTCGAGGCGGGATTGGGAAAAACTGTTTTTT.

The chain carries TRBV2 and TRBJ2-5, with unresolved D. V was shortened by 2 bases and J by 9 bases, with 10 bases between the two germline ends. The CDR3 is 12 residues long. From germline, CDR1 is SNHLY and CDR2 FYNNEI. The CDR3 nucleotides read TGTGCCAGCAGTGAAACACGGGCGGCCCAGTACTTC. Its translation is CASSETRAAQYF.

The chain links TRBV7-9 to TRBJ1-5, with D possibly TRBD1 on 5 matching bases. CDR3 length: 14 residues. The germline CDR1 and CDR2 sequences are SEHNR and FQNEAQ (reference sequence). V lost 2 bases to trimming and J lost 4 bases, with 9 bases between them. In DNA form, the CDR3 reads TGTGCCAGCAGCTTATATGGGGGGAATCAGCCCCAGCATTTT. Translating gives CASSLYGGNQPQHF.